This TCR beta chain emerged from a study of blood T cell repertoires in COVID-19. Overall study: The origin of the acute and convalescent COVID-19 samples was the United States, Italy and Spain. The analysed material was cDNA or gDNA that came from T cells, B-cell-depleted T cells, or PBMCs.

Per the authors' pipeline: It was from reference gene primer amplification that nucleated cell counts were estimated. The repertoire was sequenced with immunoSEQ multiplex PCR; TCRdb's copy has only in-frame clones and lacks some. The D gene and trimming were derived from the DNA, and the V and J assignments and clone size from that table. The repertoire holds 150,000 or so clones, with around nine tenths as singletons. The CDR3 runs to 16 residues. The germline gives CDR1 LGHNA, CDR2 YNFKEQ. Deletions cut 5 bases from V and 6 bases from J, with 20 bases between. The chain links TRBV4-2 to TRBJ1-5, with a tentative D call TRBD1 (5 bases). This TCR was recovered from a man aged 55-75 years with COVID-19, enrolled during active disease. The sample taken for sequencing was peripheral blood. The CDR3 region is CASSTHGGDSSQPQHF. The CDR3 region has the DNA TGTGCCAGCAGCACTCATGGCGGGGACTCAAGTCAGCCCCAGCATTTT.